The 8 T cell receptor beta chains listed next were all sequenced from one sample in a study of technical replicates of blood from a handful of donors. Profiling relied on immunoSEQ multiplex PCR, and the TCRdb table lists in-frame clones only, not all of them. The repertoire holds 45,000 to 55,000 clones, with around 94% as singletons. Sequenced material: T cells isolated from PBMCs. The receptors here all came from a human donor in good health.

The chain employs TRBV10-1 and TRBJ2-3; D is perhaps TRBD2 (6 bases). This CDR3 is built from 15 residues. Trimming removed 4 bases from V and 2 bases from J, with 13 bases in between. Germline CDR1 and CDR2: WNHNN and SYGVQD (reference sequence). CDR3 amino acids: CASSARLDHTDTQYF. The CDR3 DNA is TGCGCCAGCAGTGCTCGACTAGATCACACAGATACGCAGTATTTT.

The chain has TRBV15 and TRBJ2-1, with 7 positions matching TRBD1. V trimming: 0 bases; J trimming: 7 bases; junction bases outside the gene matches: 6. CDR3 length: 15 residues. CDR1 and CDR2 (germline): LNHNV, YYDKDF (reference sequence). The CDR3 loop reads CATSRDPDRINEQFF. DNA of the CDR3: TGTGCCACCAGCAGAGATCCGGACAGGATTAATGAGCAGTTCTTC.

The V and J genes are TRBV28 and TRBJ1-2; perhaps TRBD1 as D (5 bases). CDR3 length: 15 amino acids. Germline V gene data show CDR1 as MDHEN and CDR2 as SYDVKM. Trimming took 2 bases from V and 2 from J, leaving 12 bases between them. This CDR3 is CASSLAGGLNYGYTF. The CDR3 coding sequence is TGTGCCAGCAGTTTAGCGGGGGGGTTAAACTATGGCTACACCTTC.

CDR3 in amino acids: CASSLQPLQWPHEQYF. CDR3 in DNA: TGTGCCAGCAGCTTACAACCCCTACAGTGGCCCCACGAGCAGTACTTC. The chain uses TRBV7-9 and TRBJ2-7; D remains unclear. The CDR3 runs 16 residues. The V and J ends lost 2 bases and 5 bases respectively, with 19 bases between them. The germline V gene encodes CDR1 SEHNR and CDR2 FQNEAQ (reference sequence). The full variable domain, with the rest looked up from reference TRBV7-9 and TRBJ2-7, is DTGVSQNPRHKITKRGQNVTFRCDPISEHNRLYWYRQTLGQGPEFLTYFQNEAQLEKSRLLSDRFSAERPKGSFSTLEIQRTEQGDSAMYLCASSLQPLQWPHEQYFGPGTRLTVT.

The chain recombines TRBV29-1 with TRBJ1-1; D gene unclear. The CDR3 sequence is 11 residues long. CDR1 is SQVTM and CDR2 is ANQGSEA in the germline V gene. The ends were cut back, 6 bases at V and 5 bases at J, with 10 bases in the middle. Here the CDR3 DNA reads TGCAGCGTGAACCAGTGGACTGAAGCTTTCTTT. Amino acid sequence: CSVNQWTEAFF.

Here the CDR3 reads CASSFFVDTQYF. For the CDR3, the DNA is TGTGCCAGCAGCTTCTTTGTAGATACGCAGTATTTT. The chain carries TRBV5-5 and TRBJ2-3; D gene unclear. CDR3 length: 12 amino acids. Germline-derived CDR1 and CDR2 are SGHKS and YYEKEE (reference sequence). Trimming took 2 bases from V and 5 from J, leaving 6 bases between them.

The chain recombines TRBV7-8 with TRBJ1-1; possible D gene TRBD1, 6 bases. CDR3 size: 16 residues. V lost 2 bases, J lost 1 base, and 14 bases lay in between. In germline, CDR1 is SGHVS, CDR2 FQNEAQ. The DNA for the CDR3 is TGTGCCAGCAGCTTATGGAAGGGACAATCGAACACTGAAGCTTTCTTT. It is translated as CASSLWKGQSNTEAFF.

V usage is TRBV5-6 and J usage is TRBJ1-2; 7 nucleotides match TRBD1. The CDR3 extends over 18 amino acids. The germline V gene has CDR1 SGHDT and CDR2 YYEEEE. V was pared by 0 bases and J by 4 bases, with 15 bases of the junction left unmatched. This chain's CDR3 is CASSLVGFGRGESYGYTF. The DNA for the CDR3 is TGTGCCAGCAGCTTGGTTGGTTTCGGCAGGGGGGAGTCCTATGGCTACACCTTC.